Shown below are 5 T cell receptor beta chains from a single sample sequenced in a study of T cell responses to AZD1222 COVID-19 vaccine (dated by TCRdb to the early 2020s). What this sample's time point label stands for: baseline before first vaccination. Library creation used the immunoSEQ multiplex PCR assay. TCRdb took this table from immuneACCESS and kept in-frame rearrangements with V and J called. Such tables lack part of the clones; where checked against another copy, unresolved V genes explain under half of the gap, and the rest is unexplained. A total of 150,000 or so clones appear in this sample, roughly 86% of them only once. The ten largest make up around 5.2% of the sample. Material: peripheral blood, obtained on day 0 of AZD1222 vaccination. These receptors came from an adult in good health.

The rearrangement uses TRBV3-1 (or the pseudogene TRBV3-2) and TRBJ1-4, with D perhaps matching TRBD1 (6 bases). The CDR3 has 14 amino acids. V lost 6 bases, J lost 3 bases, and 11 bases lay in between. CDR1 LGHDT and CDR2 YNNKEL come from the germline V gene (reference sequence). CDR3 nucleotides: TGTGCCAGCAGTCGACAGGCTGCTAATGAAAAACTGTTTTTT. Translating it yields CASSRQAANEKLFF.

The V and J genes are TRBV30 and TRBJ2-5, with TRBD2 as a possible D gene (6 bases). Trimming removed 4 bases from V and 5 bases from J, with 14 bases in between. The germline gives CDR1 GTSNPN, CDR2 SVGIG (reference sequence). CDR3 size: 13 residues. DNA for the CDR3: TGTGCCTGGAAAAAGTCGGCGGGGGAGACCCAGTACTTC. This codes for CAWKKSAGETQYF.

The chain has TRBV5-6 and TRBJ2-2; the match to TRBD1 covers 9 bases. The length of the CDR3 is 17 residues. The V gene's germline CDR1 is SGHDT and CDR2 YYEEEE. The J segment lost 0 bases and the V segment lost 4 bases, leaving 7 bases of the junction unmatched. The CDR3 loop reads CASSPDRGATNTGELFF. For the CDR3, the DNA is TGTGCCAGCAGCCCGGACAGGGGTGCCACGAACACCGGGGAGCTGTTTTTT. Variable domain in full (rest from reference TRBV5-6 and TRBJ2-2): DAGVTQSPTHLIKTRGQQVTLRCSPKSGHDTVSWYQQALGQGPQFIFQYYEEEERQRGNFPDRFSGHQFPNYSSELNVNALLLGDSALYLCASSPDRGATNTGELFFGEGSRLTVL.

This sequence joins TRBV6-5 and TRBJ1-5, with no clear D. Trimming removed 4 bases from V and 4 bases from J, with 11 bases in between. Looked up from germline, CDR1 is MNHEY and CDR2 is SVGAGI. This CDR3 comprises 14 residues. The DNA of the CDR3 is TGTGCCAGCAGTTCTTGGAGCGGGAATCAGCCCCAGCATTTT. Translating it yields CASSSWSGNQPQHF.

V gene TRBV4-2 combines with J gene TRBJ1-6; no reliable D call. CDR1 and CDR2 (germline): LGHNA, YNFKEQ. The CDR3 totals 16 residues. V was trimmed by 5 bases and J by 5 bases, leaving 16 bases between them. The CDR3 here is CASSVTGRRDNSPLHF. As DNA, the CDR3 is TGTGCCAGCAGCGTGACGGGCCGCCGAGATAATTCACCCCTCCACTTT.